The clone carrying this T cell receptor (beta chain) came up a few times. Antigen specificity is unknown. Researchers ran the PCR with 60 Vbeta and 13 Jbeta primers. The method was immunoSEQ multiplex PCR; TCRdb's version includes in-frame clones alone and lacks a portion of them. The table records around 150,000 clones, roughly a tenth of them present only once. This sample was taken from a study of cytomegalovirus exposure and HLA in healthy donors. Whole-study findings and limits: A later analysis reported that several of the most significant clusters appeared to be linked to common viral pathogens, among them Epstein-Barr virus.

The germline V and J ends were trimmed by 1 base and 7 bases, with 10 bases remaining between them. CDR3 length equals 14 residues. Germline CDR1 and CDR2: SGHTA and FQGNSA. The gene calls are TRBV7-2 and TRBJ1-4, with no clear D. The receptor was isolated from a male donor in good health and CMV-seronegative. Sequences were obtained from PBMCs. CDR3: CASSLGGMSEKLFF. The DNA of the CDR3 is TGTGCCAGCAGCTTAGGAGGGATGAGTGAAAAACTGTTTTTT.